The sequence of this TCR beta chain was determined in a study of blood T cell repertoires in COVID-19. How the authors handled the data: The assay estimated nucleated cells by amplifying reference gene primers. Sequencing used immunoSEQ multiplex PCR; TCRdb keeps in-frame clones, though not all of them. That table gives V, J and clone size, and the DNA gave D and trimming. This sample has around 230,000 clones; around 90% occur once, and the top ten carry about 9.3%. Trimming cost V 2 bases and J 1 base, with 11 bases left between them. The CDR3 length is 15 residues. CDR1 and CDR2 (germline): WSHSY, SAAADI.

This chain joins TRBV10-2 and TRBJ1-1; the D is unclear. Source material: PBMCs or T cells enriched from blood (not recorded which). This TCR came from a man aged 18 to 29 with acute COVID-19. The CDR3 sequence is CASSEGISGNTEAFF. In nucleotides, the CDR3 is TGCGCCAGCAGTGAGGGGATTAGCGGGAACACTGAAGCTTTCTTT.